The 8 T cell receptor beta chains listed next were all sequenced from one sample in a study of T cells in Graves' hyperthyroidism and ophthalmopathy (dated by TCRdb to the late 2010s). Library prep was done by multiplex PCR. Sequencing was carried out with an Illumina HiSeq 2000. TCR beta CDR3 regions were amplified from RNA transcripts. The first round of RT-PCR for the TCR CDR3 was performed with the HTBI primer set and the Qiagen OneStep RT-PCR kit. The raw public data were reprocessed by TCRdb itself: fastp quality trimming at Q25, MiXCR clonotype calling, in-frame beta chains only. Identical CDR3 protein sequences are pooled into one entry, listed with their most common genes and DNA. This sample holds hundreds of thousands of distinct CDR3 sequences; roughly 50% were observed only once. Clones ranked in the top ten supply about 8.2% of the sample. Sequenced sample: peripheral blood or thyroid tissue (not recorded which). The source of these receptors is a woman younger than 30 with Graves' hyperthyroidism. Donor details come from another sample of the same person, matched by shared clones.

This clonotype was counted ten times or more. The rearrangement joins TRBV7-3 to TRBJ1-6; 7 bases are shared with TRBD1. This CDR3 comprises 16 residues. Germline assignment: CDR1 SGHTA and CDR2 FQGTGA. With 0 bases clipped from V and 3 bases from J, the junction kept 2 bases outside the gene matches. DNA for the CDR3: TGTGCCAGCAGCTTAACCGGGGACAGCTATAATTCACCCCTCCACTTT. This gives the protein CASSLTGDSYNSPLHF.

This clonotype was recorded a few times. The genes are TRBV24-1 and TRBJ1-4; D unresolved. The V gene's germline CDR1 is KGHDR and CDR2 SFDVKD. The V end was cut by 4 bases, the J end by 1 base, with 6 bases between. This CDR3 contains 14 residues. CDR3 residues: CATSDSLTNEKLFF. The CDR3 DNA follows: TGTGCCACCAGTGACTCCTTAACTAATGAAAAACTGTTTTTT.

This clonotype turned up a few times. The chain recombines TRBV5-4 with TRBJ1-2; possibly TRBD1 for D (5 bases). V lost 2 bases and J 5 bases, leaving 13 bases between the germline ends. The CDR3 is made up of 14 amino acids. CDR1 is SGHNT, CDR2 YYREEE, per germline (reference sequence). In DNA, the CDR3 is TGTGCCAGCAGCTTAACTCGGGGCCTATATGGCTACACCTTC. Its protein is CASSLTRGLYGYTF.

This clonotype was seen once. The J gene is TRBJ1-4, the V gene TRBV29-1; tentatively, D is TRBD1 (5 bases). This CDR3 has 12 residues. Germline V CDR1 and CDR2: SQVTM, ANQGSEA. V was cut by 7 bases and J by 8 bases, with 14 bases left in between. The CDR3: CSAERDGEKLFF. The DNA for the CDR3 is TGCAGCGCGGAACGGGACGGAGAAAAACTGTTTTTT.

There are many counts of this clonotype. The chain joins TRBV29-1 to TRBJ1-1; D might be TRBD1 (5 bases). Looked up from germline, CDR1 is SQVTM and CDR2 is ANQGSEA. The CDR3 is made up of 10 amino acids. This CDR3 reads CGTGGTEAFF. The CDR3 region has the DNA TGCGGAACTGGGGGCACTGAAGCTTTCTTT.

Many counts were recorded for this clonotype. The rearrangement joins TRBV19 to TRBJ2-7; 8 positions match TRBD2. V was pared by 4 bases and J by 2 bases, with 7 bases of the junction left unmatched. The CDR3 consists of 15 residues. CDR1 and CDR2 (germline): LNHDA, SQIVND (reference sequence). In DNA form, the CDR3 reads TGTGCCAGTAGTACCGGAGTAGCGGGGACCTACGAGCAGTACTTC. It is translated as CASSTGVAGTYEQYF.

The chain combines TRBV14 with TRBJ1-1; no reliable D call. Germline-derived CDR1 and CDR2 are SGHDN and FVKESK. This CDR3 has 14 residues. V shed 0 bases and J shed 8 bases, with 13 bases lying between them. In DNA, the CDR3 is TGTGCCAGCAGCCAAGAATCCAGTAGCGTGGAAGCTTTCTTT. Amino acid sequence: CASSQESSSVEAFF.

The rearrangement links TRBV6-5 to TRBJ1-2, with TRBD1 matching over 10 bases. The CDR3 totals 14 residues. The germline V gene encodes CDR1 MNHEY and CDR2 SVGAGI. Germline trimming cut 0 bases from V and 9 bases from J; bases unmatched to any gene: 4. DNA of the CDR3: TGTGCCAGCAGTTACTCGTGGACAGGGGGGCGCTACACCTTC. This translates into CASSYSWTGGRYTF.